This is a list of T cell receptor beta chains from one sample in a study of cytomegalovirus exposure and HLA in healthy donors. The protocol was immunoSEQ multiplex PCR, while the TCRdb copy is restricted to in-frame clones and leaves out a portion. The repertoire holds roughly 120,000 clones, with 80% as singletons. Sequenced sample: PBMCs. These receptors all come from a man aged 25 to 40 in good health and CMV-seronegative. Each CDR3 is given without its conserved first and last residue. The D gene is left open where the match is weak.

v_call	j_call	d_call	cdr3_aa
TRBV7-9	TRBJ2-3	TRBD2	ASGTSGNTDTQY
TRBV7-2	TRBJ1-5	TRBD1	ASSLGQGLNNQPQH
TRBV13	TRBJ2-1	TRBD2	ASLTGTSGNEQF
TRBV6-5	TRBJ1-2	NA	ASSYSGGNYGYT
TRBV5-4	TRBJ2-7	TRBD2	ASSLGLADPYEQY
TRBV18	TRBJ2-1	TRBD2	ASSPPQGLVYNEQF
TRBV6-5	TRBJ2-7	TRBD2	ASRTSGVPYEQY
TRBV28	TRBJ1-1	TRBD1	ASRGAVWGQGAEAF
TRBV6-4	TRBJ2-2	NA	ASMGGTGELF
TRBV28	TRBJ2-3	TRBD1	ASSRGTGGPGTQY
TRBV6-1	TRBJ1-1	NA	ASSVSGGAFMGTEAF
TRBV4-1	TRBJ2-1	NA	ASSQGTVAARSNEQF
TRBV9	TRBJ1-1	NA	ASSVVGGQNTEAF
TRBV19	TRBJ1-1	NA	ASSRTPRAPEAF
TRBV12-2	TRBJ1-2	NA	ASRLLPQNYGYT
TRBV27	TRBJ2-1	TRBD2	ASSFRLAHNYNEQF
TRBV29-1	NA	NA	SGGHGVYEQY
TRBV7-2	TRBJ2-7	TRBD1	ASSPTRDRIRQQY
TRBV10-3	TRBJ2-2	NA	AISDFRGRSDTGELF
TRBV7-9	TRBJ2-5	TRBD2	ASSSQYRLAGDRIGTQY
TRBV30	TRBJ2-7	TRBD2	AWSPRGDGISEQY
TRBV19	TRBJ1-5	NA	ASSMFGGGNQPQH
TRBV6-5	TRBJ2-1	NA	ASSYSNEQF